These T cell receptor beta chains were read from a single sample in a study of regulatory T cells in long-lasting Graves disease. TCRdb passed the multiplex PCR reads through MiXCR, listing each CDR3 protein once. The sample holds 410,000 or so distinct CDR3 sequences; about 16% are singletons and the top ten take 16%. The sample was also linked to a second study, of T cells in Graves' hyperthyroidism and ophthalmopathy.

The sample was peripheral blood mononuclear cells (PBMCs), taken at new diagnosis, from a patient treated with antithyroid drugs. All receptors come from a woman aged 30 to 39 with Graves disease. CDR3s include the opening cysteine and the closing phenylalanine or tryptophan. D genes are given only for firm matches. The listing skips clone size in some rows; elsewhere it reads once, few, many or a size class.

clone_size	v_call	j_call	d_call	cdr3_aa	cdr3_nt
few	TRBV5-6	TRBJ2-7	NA	CASSLVVGEQYF	TGTGCCAGCAGCTTAGTGGTGGGCGAGCAGTACTTC
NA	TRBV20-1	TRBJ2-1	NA	CSAPTHDGYNEQFF	TGCAGTGCTCCGACACACGACGGTTACAATGAGCAGTTCTTC
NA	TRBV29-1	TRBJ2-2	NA	CSVGDSRVELFF	TGCAGCGTCGGGGACTCCCGGGTGGAGCTGTTTTTT
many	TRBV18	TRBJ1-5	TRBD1	CASSPSLGQGGGGPQHF	TGTGCCAGCTCACCAAGTCTTGGACAGGGAGGCGGTGGGCCCCAGCATTTT
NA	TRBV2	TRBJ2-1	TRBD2	CASSLTSGGGGQFF	TGTGCCAGCAGCTTAACTAGCGGGGGGGGGGGGCAGTTCTTC
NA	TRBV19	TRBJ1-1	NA	CASSTDSPNTEAFF	TGTGCCAGTAGTACGGACAGTCCCAACACTGAAGCTTTCTTT
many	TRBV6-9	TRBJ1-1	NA	CASSYSNTEAFF	TGTGCCAGCAGTTACTCGAACACTGAAGCTTTCTTT
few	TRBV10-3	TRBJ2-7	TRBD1	CATSDGSLIRDSYRKYEQYF	TGTGCCACCAGTGACGGCTCCCTTATCCGGGACAGTTACCGAAAATACGAGCAGTACTTC
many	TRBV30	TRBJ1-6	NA	CAWGRQSAINSPLHF	TGTGCCTGGGGCAGGCAGTCGGCGATTAATTCACCCCTCCACTTT
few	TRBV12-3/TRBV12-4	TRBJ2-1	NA	CASSPPHPGEQFF	TGTGCCAGCAGCCCCCCCCACCCGGGTGAGCAGTTCTTC
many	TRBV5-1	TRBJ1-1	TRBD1	CASSTDRAEAFF	TGCGCCAGCAGCACAGACAGGGCTGAAGCTTTCTTT
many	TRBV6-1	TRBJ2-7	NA	CASSEVGGPYEQYF	TGTGCCAGCAGTGAAGTGGGGGGGCCCTACGAGCAGTACTTC
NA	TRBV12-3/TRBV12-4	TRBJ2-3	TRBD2	CASIPTSGSFGGTDTQYF	TGTGCCAGCATCCCGACTAGCGGGAGCTTTGGGGGCACAGATACGCAGTATTTT
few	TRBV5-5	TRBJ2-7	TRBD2	CASSWGGRPEQYF	TGTGCCAGCAGCTGGGGGGGGAGGCCCGAGCAGTACTTC